The 11 T cell receptor beta chains below were found in one sample sequenced in a study of T cells in Graves' hyperthyroidism and ophthalmopathy. Template material for amplifying TCR beta CDR3 regions consisted of RNA transcripts. In the first-round RT-PCR of the TCR CDR3, the HTBI primer set was used. A single record per CDR3 protein comes from TCRdb applying MiXCR to the multiplex PCR reads. The repertoire includes under 700,000 distinct CDR3 sequences, roughly a sixth of them detected once, and 15% to 20% sits in the top ten. Sequencing input: blood. Receptors originate from a woman between 18 and 29 years old with Graves' hyperthyroidism.

The V and J genes are TRBV7-9 and TRBJ2-3; 9 positions match TRBD2. V shed 5 bases and J 4 bases; nucleotides not matched to a gene: 19. Germline V gene sequence: CDR1 SEHNR, CDR2 FQNEAQ (reference sequence). The CDR3 contains 19 residues. CDR3 sequence: CASSPEGAVSGSTPDTQYF. The CDR3 DNA reads as TGTGCCAGCAGCCCGGAGGGGGCCGTTAGCGGGAGTACTCCAGATACGCAGTATTTT.

This clonotype was recorded at least ten times. This chain connects TRBV20-1 to TRBJ2-1; 10 bases match TRBD2. The length of the CDR3 is 16 residues. In germline, CDR1 is DFQATT, CDR2 SNEGSKA (reference sequence). As DNA, the CDR3 is TGCGGGGGGAGGGTAGCGGGAGGTGGCTCCTACAATGAGCAGTTCTTC. Its translation: CGGRVAGGGSYNEQFF.

The chain couples TRBV27 to TRBJ1-1; tentative D call: TRBD1 (6 bases). V lost 10 bases and J lost 3, with 15 bases in between. The CDR3 is 13 amino acids. Germline CDR1 reads MNHEY; CDR2 reads SMNVEV (reference sequence). The CDR3 spells CATMAGAYTEAFF. The CDR3 coding sequence is TGTGCCACTATGGCGGGGGCCTACACTGAAGCTTTCTTT.

This chain links TRBV10-3 with TRBJ2-6; D remains ambiguous. The CDR3 runs to 14 residues. V shed 11 bases and J shed 0 bases, with 11 bases lying between them. Looked up from germline, CDR1 is ENHRY and CDR2 is SYGVKD. In DNA form, the CDR3 reads TGTGCCGTACCCTTCGACTCTGGGGCCAACGTCCTGACTTTC. Protein: CAVPFDSGANVLTF.

Ten or more counts support this clonotype. The CDR3 coding sequence is TGCAGTGCCCCGACAGCCCCCACAGATACGCAGTATTTT. Its translation: CSAPTAPTDTQYF. The chain carries TRBV20-1 and TRBJ2-3; D may be TRBD1 (5 bases). V lost 6 bases, J lost 2 bases, and 12 bases lay in between. The germline gives CDR1 DFQATT, CDR2 SNEGSKA (reference sequence). The CDR3 loop spans 13 amino acids.

Ten or more counts support this clonotype. This rearrangement joins TRBV7-2 to TRBJ2-3; 7 bases agree with TRBD2. The junction had 4 bases not matched to a gene; V was cut back by 2 bases and J by 2 bases. The CDR3 covers 15 residues. The germline V gene has CDR1 SGHTA and CDR2 FQGNSA. The CDR3 coding sequence is TGTGCCAGCAGCTTATGGGGGGGGTACACAGATACGCAGTATTTT. It yields the protein CASSLWGGYTDTQYF.

This clonotype was recorded at least ten times. The chain recombines TRBV13 with TRBJ2-7; D is unresolved. Germline-derived CDR1 and CDR2 are PRHDT and FYEKMQ (reference sequence). V gave up 5 bases and J gave up 4 bases, with 15 bases separating them. The CDR3 has 14 amino acids. Here the CDR3 DNA reads TGTGCCAGCAGCCCTCTCGCGAGACCGTACGAGCAGTACTTC. Its protein product is CASSPLARPYEQYF.

Many counts were recorded for this clonotype. The chain combines TRBV3-1 with TRBJ2-7; 7 nucleotides agree with TRBD2. Germline V lookup: CDR1 LGHDT, CDR2 YNNKEL (reference sequence). The CDR3 totals 16 residues. With 1 base clipped from V and 4 bases from J, the junction kept 10 bases outside the gene matches. The CDR3 DNA sequence: TGTGCCAGCAGCCAAGGAATGCGGGAGTGGCGTTACGAGCAGTACTTC. Translating gives CASSQGMREWRYEQYF.

This clonotype was observed many times. This sequence joins TRBV30 and TRBJ2-7; 12 nucleotides align to TRBD2. With V trimmed by 7 bases and J by 4 bases, 2 bases remained unmatched. CDR3 length: 12 residues. Per germline, CDR1 GTSNPN and CDR2 SVGIG (reference sequence). CDR3 amino acids: CALTSGSYEQYF. CDR3 nucleotide sequence: TGTGCCTTGACTAGCGGGAGTTACGAGCAGTACTTC.

This clonotype was found a few times. The CDR3 is CASSKLAGGVNEQFF. The CDR3 bases are TGTGCCAGCAGTAAATTAGCGGGGGGCGTAAACGAGCAGTTCTTC. The chain couples TRBV6-1 to TRBJ2-1, with 10 bases matching TRBD2. The J segment lost 10 bases and the V segment lost 5 bases, leaving 11 bases of the junction unmatched. The CDR3 covers 15 residues. In germline, CDR1 is MNHNS, CDR2 SASEGT.

The V and J genes are TRBV6-1 and TRBJ2-2; 7 bases are shared with TRBD1. The CDR3 totals 15 residues. Trimming at V came to 0 bases and at J to 6 bases, leaving 4 bases not matched to a gene. CDR1 and CDR2 from the germline V gene are MNHNS and SASEGT. The CDR3 region has the DNA TGTGCCAGCAGTGAAGCGCTTCAGGGGGCCGGGGAGCTGTTTTTT. It encodes CASSEALQGAGELFF.